The rows below give T cell receptor beta chains drawn from one sample of a study of blood T cell repertoires in COVID-19. The data were produced by immunoSEQ multiplex PCR, yet TCRdb's version contains in-frame clones alone and is incomplete. The sample consists of 280,000 or so clones, about 90% of them appearing once. The sample consisted of PBMCs or T cells enriched from blood (not recorded which). The receptors come from a woman aged 18-29 years with acute COVID-19. Each CDR3 is given with its conserved first and last residue. D genes are given only for firm matches. Some rows mark clone size as missing; the rest say once, few, many or name a class of expanded clone.

TRBV30	14	-	TRBJ2-7	-	TGTGCCTGGAGTGGGCCGCAGGGCTCCTACGAGCAGTACTTC	CAWSGPQGSYEQYF
TRBV6-2/TRBV6-3	14	TRBD1	TRBJ1-5	-	TGTGCCAGCAGTAGAACAGGGGGTAATCAGCCCCAGCATTTT	CASSRTGGNQPQHF
TRBV6-5	15	TRBD2	TRBJ2-1	-	TGTGCCAGCCAACCCGGGACTAGCTCCTACAATGAGCAGTTCTTC	CASQPGTSSYNEQFF
TRBV3-1/TRBV3-2	14	-	TRBJ1-3	-	TGTGCCAGCAGCCTCCAGGGGTATGGAAACACCATATATTTT	CASSLQGYGNTIYF
TRBV5-1	15	-	TRBJ1-2	-	TGCGCCAGCAGCTTGACGATTGCGGATAACTATGGCTACACCTTC	CASSLTIADNYGYTF
TRBV6-5	12	-	TRBJ1-1	-	TGTGCCAGCAGTTATAGGAGGTTTGAAGCTTTCTTT	CASSYRRFEAFF
TRBV18	15	TRBD1	TRBJ2-7	once	TGTGCCAGCTCACCCGTGGGACAGGAGTCCTACGAGCAGTACTTC	CASSPVGQESYEQYF
TRBV15	19	TRBD2	TRBJ2-7	-	TGTGCCACCAGCAGAGATTCTCTAGCGGGAGGTTACGGCTCCTACGAGCAGTACTTC	CATSRDSLAGGYGSYEQYF
TRBV4-1	18	TRBD2	TRBJ2-1	once	TGCGCCAGCAGCCAAGGACTAGCGGGAGGTAGGAAACTCAATGAGCAGTTCTTC	CASSQGLAGGRKLNEQFF
TRBV27	14	TRBD1	TRBJ2-7	-	TGTGCCAGCAGTTTAAGGGACAGGCCCTACGAGCAGTACTTC	CASSLRDRPYEQYF
TRBV5-1	13	-	TRBJ1-5	-	TGCGCCAGCAGTGCTGCTCAGGGACAGCCCCAGCATTTT	CASSAAQGQPQHF
TRBV7-2	17	TRBD2	TRBJ2-3	-	TGTGCCAGCAGCTCAAGCCTACTAGCGGGGCGCACAGATACGCAGTATTTT	CASSSSLLAGRTDTQYF
TRBV19	13	TRBD1	TRBJ2-2	-	TGTGCCAGTAGGGGACAGCCTAAAGGGGAGCTGTTTTTT	CASRGQPKGELFF
TRBV11-2	15	-	TRBJ2-7	-	TGTGCCAGCAGCTTAACGTCCGCGGGCTCCTACGAGCAGTACTTC	CASSLTSAGSYEQYF
TRBV11-2	12	-	TRBJ2-7	-	TGTGCCAGCAGCTTAGCCGGCTACGAGCAGTACTTC	CASSLAGYEQYF
TRBV6-4	15	TRBD1	TRBJ2-1	-	TGTGCCAGCAGTGAGGGGACAGGAGATTCCAATGAGCAGTTCTTC	CASSEGTGDSNEQFF
TRBV7-9	15	TRBD1	TRBJ2-3	-	TGTGCCAGCAGCAAGGGACAGGGGAGGACAGATACGCAGTATTTT	CASSKGQGRTDTQYF
TRBV30	13	-	TRBJ2-3	-	TGTGCCTGGGACATCCCTGTTGCAGATACGCAGTATTTT	CAWDIPVADTQYF
TRBV29-1	13	TRBD1	TRBJ2-3	-	TGCAGCGTTGTCCAGGGGGCAATAGATACGCAGTATTTT	CSVVQGAIDTQYF
TRBV5-4	13	-	TRBJ2-7	many	TGTGCCAGCAGCACACCCCCCAGTTGGGAGCAGTACTTC	CASSTPPSWEQYF
TRBV3-1/TRBV3-2	14	-	TRBJ1-3	-	TGTGCCAGCACCCCGGAGGGGAGCGGAAACACCATATATTTT	CASTPEGSGNTIYF
TRBV29-1	15	TRBD1	TRBJ2-7	-	TGCAGCGTTGAAAGCTCGGGACAGGGGGTCAACGAGCAGTACTTC	CSVESSGQGVNEQYF
TRBV2	18	-	TRBJ1-5	once	TGTGCCAGCGGAATACAGGAGGGGGGGTTAGGAAGCAATCAGCCCCAGCATTTT	CASGIQEGGLGSNQPQHF
TRBV6-5	16	TRBD2	TRBJ2-3	once	TGTGCCAGCAGTTCCACGCCCGGGACTAGAAGAGATACGCAGTATTTT	CASSSTPGTRRDTQYF
TRBV4-2	15	-	TRBJ1-2	-	TGTGCCAGCAGCCAAGATGGGCAGGGGCGAGGTGGCTACACCTTC	CASSQDGQGRGGYTF
TRBV9	18	TRBD1	TRBJ2-1	-	TGTGCCAGCAGCGTAGGGCCGGGACAGGGAGTCCCCTACAATGAGCAGTTCTTC	CASSVGPGQGVPYNEQFF
TRBV12-3/TRBV12-4	11	-	TRBJ2-1	once	TGTGCCAGCAGTTGGGGGACTGGGGAGTTCTTC	CASSWGTGEFF
TRBV7-6	16	TRBD2	TRBJ2-3	-	TGTGCCAGCAGCCCTCTAGCGGGATTGGTATCAGATACGCAGTATTTT	CASSPLAGLVSDTQYF
TRBV5-3	17	TRBD1	TRBJ1-5	-	TGTGCCAGAAGCCCTCTTTTAGTCGCCAGGGGGGAACAGCCCCAGCATTTT	CARSPLLVARGEQPQHF